These T cell receptor beta chains were read from a single sample in a study of T cell repertoires in cytomegalovirus infection. One entry per CDR3 protein, called by TCRdb with MiXCR from the reads. Of about a million distinct CDR3 sequences in the sample, roughly 30% are singletons; the top ten hold roughly 13%. Their recognized antigens are unknown. Source: cultured CD8+ T cells from PBMCs, taken from culture after CMV antigen stimulation. These receptors came from a human donor in good health (CMV status not recorded). Some clones in this sample may be carry-over from other donors' samples. CDR3s include the opening cysteine and the closing phenylalanine or tryptophan. Only some rows state a clone size, as once, few, many or a class for expanded clones.

>few|15|TRBV2|TRBJ1-5
CASSEGDNSNQPQHF
>many|14|TRBV7-2|TRBJ2-3
CASTWTGNPDTQYF
>.|14|TRBV24-1|TRBJ1-2
CATSPPPGRGGYTF
>.|13|TRBV15|TRBJ1-5
CATSRQGPQPQHF
>few|15|TRBV10-3|TRBJ2-3
CAISESGVITDTQYF
>many|15|TRBV7-8|TRBJ2-3
CASRADRVDPDTQYF
>few|13|TRBV12-3/TRBV12-4|TRBJ2-1
CASSYNSYNEQFF
>few|15|TRBV6-2/TRBV6-3|TRBJ2-5
CASSPYRGVQETQYF
>.|15|TRBV29-1|TRBJ1-2
CSVEPGTGSYYGYTF
>.|15|TRBV4-1|TRBJ1-1
CASSLPTAAGGEAFF
>few|17|TRBV6-1|TRBJ2-6
CASSELAGPSGANVLTF
>few|15|TRBV10-3|TRBJ1-2
CAIRDLPTDNYGYTF
>.|16|TRBV6-6|TRBJ1-1
CASSYSKDRGVTEAFF
>.|13|TRBV29-1|TRBJ1-2
CSVGPPTGYGYTF
>few|14|TRBV29-1|TRBJ2-1
CSVPGALSYNEQFF
>few|16|TRBV7-9|TRBJ2-3
CASSPREPASTDTQYF
>once|15|TRBV12-3/TRBV12-4|TRBJ2-1
CASSLWGTDYNEQFF
>many|16|TRBV7-2|TRBJ2-3
CASSPTGRGLTDTQYF
>few|15|TRBV9|TRBJ2-3
CASSQRGGGKDTQYF
>.|14|TRBV6-6|TRBJ2-2
CASNQGANTGELFF
>.|16|TRBV4-1|TRBJ2-3
CASSPLGGSDTDTQYF
>.|16|TRBV6-5|TRBJ1-3
CASSSGQALSGNTIYF
>.|15|TRBV10-3|TRBJ2-1
CAISESGSGGFEQFF
>few|14|TRBV7-9|TRBJ2-3
CASSLDGEIDTQYF
>many|18|TRBV20-1|TRBJ2-5
CSARRDAGTSVFWETQYF
>.|15|TRBV7-9|TRBJ1-1
CASSLANRGNTEAFF
>few|13|TRBV27|TRBJ1-2
CASSEDTNYGYTF
>.|14|TRBV20-1|TRBJ2-1
CSASGGAGGNEQFF
>.|14|TRBV10-3|TRBJ2-3
CAIRPGGGLDTQYF
>.|17|TRBV27|TRBJ1-2
CASSSRQGRTLDYGYTF
>.|15|TRBV7-6|TRBJ2-5
CASRPGTGTGETQYF
>.|17|TRBV6-2/TRBV6-3|TRBJ2-1
CASSYSKVAGHYNEQFF
>few|15|TRBV27|TRBJ2-5
CASSRGPMPTETQYF
>.|18|TRBV5-5|TRBJ2-1
CASSLRSGLAGVGNEQFF
>.|17|TRBV6-6|TRBJ2-5
CASSYLGLAEDQETQYF
>.|17|TRBV2|TRBJ2-3
CASSERERGASTDTQYF
>few|10|TRBV25-1|TRBJ1-3
CASSLGTFYF
>.|15|TRBV13|TRBJ2-7
CASSLGTVLFYEQYF
>.|17|TRBV27|TRBJ2-1
CASSLTSPGPYGNEQFF
>.|14|TRBV18|TRBJ2-5
CASSSPGGWETQYF